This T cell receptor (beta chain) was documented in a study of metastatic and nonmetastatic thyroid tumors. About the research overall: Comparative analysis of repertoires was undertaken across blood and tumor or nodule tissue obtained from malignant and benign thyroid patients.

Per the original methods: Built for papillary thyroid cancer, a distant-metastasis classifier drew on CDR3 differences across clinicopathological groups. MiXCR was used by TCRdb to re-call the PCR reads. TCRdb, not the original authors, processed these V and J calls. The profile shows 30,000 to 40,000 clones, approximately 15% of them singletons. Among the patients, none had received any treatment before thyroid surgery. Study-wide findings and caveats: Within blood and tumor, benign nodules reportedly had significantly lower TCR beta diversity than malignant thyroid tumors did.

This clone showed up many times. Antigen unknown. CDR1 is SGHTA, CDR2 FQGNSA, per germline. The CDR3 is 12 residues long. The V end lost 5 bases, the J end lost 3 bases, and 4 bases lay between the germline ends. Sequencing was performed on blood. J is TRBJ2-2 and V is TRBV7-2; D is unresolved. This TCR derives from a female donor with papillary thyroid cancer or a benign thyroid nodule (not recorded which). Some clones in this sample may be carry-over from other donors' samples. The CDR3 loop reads CASSPDTGELFF. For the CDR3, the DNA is TGTGCCAGCAGCCCCGACACCGGGGAGCTGTTTTTT.